These 27 T cell receptor beta chains came from one sample sequenced in a study of control samples from healthy donors and cancer patients. The assay was immunoSEQ multiplex PCR, and TCRdb's table has in-frame clones only and misses some. The data contain around 200,000 clones, roughly 91% of them singletons. Sequencing was carried out using blood. Receptors originate from a woman aged 25-40 years in good health.

The rearrangement links TRBV15 to TRBJ1-3, with a weak D call TRBD1 (6 bases). This CDR3 is built from 14 residues. V lost 2 bases to trimming and J lost 4 bases, with 9 bases between them. The V gene's germline CDR1 is LNHNV and CDR2 YYDKDF (reference sequence). CDR3 loop: CATSRQGLGNTIYF. As DNA, the CDR3 is TGTGCCACCAGCAGACAGGGGTTAGGAAACACCATATATTTT.

The chain recombines TRBV18 with TRBJ2-1; D is perhaps TRBD1 (5 bases). The CDR3 consists of 14 residues. The germline V gene has CDR1 KGHSH and CDR2 LQKENI. V lost 2 bases, J lost 4 bases, and 9 bases lay in between. For the CDR3, the DNA is TGTGCCAGCTCACCAGGTCAGGGATACAATGAGCAGTTCTTC. Its protein is CASSPGQGYNEQFF.

The rearrangement uses TRBV4-1 and TRBJ1-1, with D unresolved. The CDR3 has 13 residues. V was cut by 1 base and J by 5 bases, with 8 bases left in between. CDR1 is MGHRA and CDR2 is YSYEKL in the germline V gene. The CDR3 DNA reads as TGCGCCAGCAGCCAAGGGGGATGGACTGAAGCTTTCTTT. It specifies CASSQGGWTEAFF.

Only one count was recorded for this clone. Other DNA sequences within the sample encode an identical CDR3. The chain uses TRBV19 and TRBJ2-7; 13 bases are shared with TRBD2. The junction had 6 bases not matched to a gene; V was cut back by 7 bases and J by 3 bases. CDR3 size: 15 residues. Germline V lookup: CDR1 LNHDA, CDR2 SQIVND (reference sequence). The CDR3 reads CASTRTSGSFYEQYF. The CDR3 DNA is TGTGCCAGTACCCGGACTAGCGGGAGTTTCTACGAGCAGTACTTC.

The V and J genes are TRBV27 and TRBJ2-3; TRBD2 aligns across 10 bases. Germline loops: CDR1 MNHEY, CDR2 SMNVEV (reference sequence). The length of the CDR3 is 17 residues. Trimming at V came to 4 bases and at J to 3 bases, leaving 10 bases not matched to a gene. The chain's CDR3 is CASSWGLAGDSTDTQYF. CDR3 coding DNA: TGTGCCAGCAGTTGGGGGCTAGCGGGAGACAGTACAGATACGCAGTATTTT.

The rearrangement links TRBV7-9 to TRBJ1-4; TRBD1 matches at 9 bases. Germline V gene sequence: CDR1 SEHNR, CDR2 FQNEAQ (reference sequence). The CDR3 length is 14 residues. With 5 bases clipped from V and 7 bases from J, the junction kept 5 bases outside the gene matches. CDR3 sequence reads: CASSRTGAGEKLFF. The CDR3 DNA follows: TGTGCCAGCAGCAGGACAGGGGCGGGTGAAAAACTGTTTTTT.

The CDR3 DNA follows: TGTGCCAGCAGCAGGCAGGGAGTTGGAAACACCATATATTTT. It specifies CASSRQGVGNTIYF. The rearrangement joins TRBV11-3 to TRBJ1-3, with D possibly TRBD1 on 5 matching bases. Looked up from germline, CDR1 is SGHNT and CDR2 is YENEEA. There are 14 residues in the CDR3. With 5 bases removed from V and 3 bases from J, the gap between germline ends came to 11 bases.

The rearrangement joins TRBV6-5 to TRBJ2-2; no clear D. This CDR3 has 13 residues. V was pared by 7 bases and J by 0 bases, with 6 bases between. The V gene's germline CDR1 is MNHEY and CDR2 SVGAGI. The CDR3 sequence is CASTGPNTGELFF. The CDR3 coding sequence is TGTGCCAGCACCGGACCGAACACCGGGGAGCTGTTTTTT.

This clone was counted a single time. V is TRBV10-2 and J is TRBJ1-3; D is unresolved. V lost 6 bases, J lost 0 bases, and 9 bases lay in between. The CDR3 is made up of 14 amino acids. CDR1 is WSHSY and CDR2 is SAAADI in the germline V gene. The CDR3 bases are TGCGCCAGCAGCCCGGTGGCCTCTGGAAACACCATATATTTT. Protein: CASSPVASGNTIYF.

This clone was seen a single time. J is TRBJ2-3 and V is TRBV7-9; unclear D gene. The CDR3 sequence is 14 residues long. Trimming took 1 base from V and 2 from J, leaving 7 bases between them. The germline CDR1 and CDR2 sequences are SEHNR and FQNEAQ (reference sequence). CDR3 nucleotides: TGTGCCAGCAGCTTAGGACAACCCACAGATACGCAGTATTTT. It yields the protein CASSLGQPTDTQYF.

The chain uses TRBV10-2 and TRBJ2-3; no reliable D call. Germline values: CDR1 WSHSY, CDR2 SAAADI. This CDR3 comprises 14 residues. V was trimmed by 2 bases and J by 2 bases, leaving 8 bases between them. The CDR3 sequence: CASSEGGLTDTQYF. The CDR3 region has the DNA TGCGCCAGCAGTGAGGGCGGTCTCACAGATACGCAGTATTTT.

The chain is built from TRBV12-3 or TRBV12-4 and TRBJ2-2; D unresolved. This CDR3 is 13 amino acids long. Trimming pared 1 base from V and 6 bases from J, leaving 6 bases between. The chain's CDR3 is CASSLGGAGELFF. The CDR3 region has the DNA TGTGCCAGCAGTTTAGGTGGGGCCGGGGAGCTGTTTTTT.

The rearrangement links TRBV7-9 to TRBJ1-5, with TRBD1 matching over 10 bases. The CDR3 loop spans 15 amino acids. In germline, CDR1 is SEHNR, CDR2 FQNEAQ (reference sequence). V shed 3 bases and J 7 bases; nucleotides not matched to a gene: 6. CDR3 sequence (DNA): TGTGCCAGCAGCTTCGGGGACAGGGGAGGCCAGCCCCAGCATTTT. Translation gives CASSFGDRGGQPQHF.

V gene TRBV28 combines with J gene TRBJ1-6; D gene unclear. The CDR3 spans 13 residues. The germline V and J ends were trimmed by 2 bases and 9 bases, with 8 bases remaining between them. The germline V gene encodes CDR1 MDHEN and CDR2 SYDVKM. The CDR3 DNA reads TGTGCCAGCAGTTTAAACGGGGTTTCACCCCTCCACTTT. This codes for CASSLNGVSPLHF.

The CDR3 here is CASSIDGTNTEAFF. CDR3 bases: TGTGCCAGTAGTATAGATGGGACGAACACTGAAGCTTTCTTT. The rearrangement uses TRBV19 and TRBJ1-1; perhaps TRBD1 as D (5 bases). The germline CDR1 and CDR2 sequences are LNHDA and SQIVND (reference sequence). The CDR3 is 14 residues long. The germline V and J ends were trimmed by 0 bases and 1 base, with 6 bases remaining between them. Together with reference TRBV19 and TRBJ1-1, the CDR3 gives the full variable domain: DGGITQSPKYLFRKEGQNVTLSCEQNLNHDAMYWYRQDPGQGLRLIYYSQIVNDFQKGDIAEGYSVSREKKESFPLTVTSAQKNPTAFYLCASSIDGTNTEAFFGQGTRLTVV.

In this sample, this clone turned up once. The chain combines TRBV9 with TRBJ2-3, with unresolved D. The CDR3 has 12 residues. Trimming took off 4 bases at V and 0 bases at J, with 3 bases between the two ends. CDR1 and CDR2 from the germline V gene are SGDLS and YYNGEE. CDR3: CASSPSTDTQYF. Here the CDR3 DNA reads TGTGCCAGCAGCCCCAGCACAGATACGCAGTATTTT.

The J gene is TRBJ2-7, the V gene TRBV6-5; 10 nucleotides align to TRBD2. This CDR3 region has 16 residues. Losses at the gene ends were 0 bases for V and 7 bases for J; bases not matched to a gene: 9. Germline V gene data show CDR1 as MNHEY and CDR2 as SVGAGI. CDR3 DNA: TGTGCCAGCAGTTACTCGGGAGCGGGGGGGCCGAGGGAGCAGTACTTC. It is translated as CASSYSGAGGPREQYF.

The V and J genes are TRBV2 and TRBJ1-2; 9 bases are a match to TRBD1. The germline V gene has CDR1 SNHLY and CDR2 FYNNEI. CDR3 length: 13 amino acids. The J segment lost 7 bases and the V segment lost 7 bases, leaving 7 bases of the junction unmatched. The CDR3 reads CASKGQGRVGYTF. In nucleotides, the CDR3 is TGTGCCAGCAAGGGACAGGGCCGGGTTGGCTACACCTTC.

The chain joins TRBV29-1 to TRBJ2-5; D gene unclear. This CDR3 has 11 amino acids. Trimming removed 4 bases at V and 1 base at J, with 4 bases between. Germline V CDR1 and CDR2: SQVTM, ANQGSEA. Here the CDR3 DNA reads TGCAGCGTTGGGACCCAAGAGACCCAGTACTTC. Protein product: CSVGTQETQYF.

On this clone itself: Other DNA variants within this sample encode the same CDR3. V gene TRBV5-1 combines with J gene TRBJ2-3; TRBD2 might be the D (5 bases). This CDR3 spans 14 amino acids. Deletions cut 1 base from V and 2 bases from J, with 8 bases between. Germline V lookup: CDR1 SGHRS, CDR2 YFSETQ. CDR3 nucleotide sequence: TGCGCCAGCAGCTTGCGGGGAGACACAGATACGCAGTATTTT. This gives the protein CASSLRGDTDTQYF.

This chain uses TRBV10-3 with TRBJ2-4; D remains unclear. The germline V gene encodes CDR1 ENHRY and CDR2 SYGVKD. V lost 3 bases and J lost 2, with 8 bases in between. CDR3 size: 14 residues. CDR3: CAISDSATKNIQYF. CDR3 sequence (DNA): TGTGCCATCAGTGATTCGGCGACCAAAAACATTCAGTACTTC.

Points on this clone: The junction shows a germline mismatch at one end, possibly a read error. V is TRBV5-1 and J is TRBJ2-2; 8 bases line up with TRBD2. Germline V gene lookup returns CDR1 SGHRS and CDR2 YFSETQ. The CDR3 extends over 16 amino acids. The CDR3: CPSSLVAGGNTGELFF. The CDR3 DNA sequence: TGCCCCAGCAGCTTGGTCGCGGGGGGGAACACCGGGGAGCTGTTTTTT.

V and J are TRBV5-1 and TRBJ1-2; 10 bases fit TRBD1. V lost 1 base, J lost 2 bases, and 5 bases stayed unmatched. The CDR3 loop spans 16 amino acids. CDR1 is SGHRS and CDR2 is YFSETQ in the germline V gene. CDR3 amino acids: CASSLNPGQGNYGYTF. DNA for the CDR3: TGCGCCAGCAGCTTGAACCCGGGACAGGGGAACTATGGCTACACCTTC. The full variable domain, its missing parts supplied by reference TRBV5-1 and TRBJ1-2, is KAGVTQTPRYLIKTRGQQVTLSCSPISGHRSVSWYQQTPGQGLQFLFEYFSETQRNKGNFPGRFSGRQFSNSRSEMNVSTLELGDSALYLCASSLNPGQGNYGYTFGSGTRLTVV.

The chain joins TRBV5-6 to TRBJ1-6, with TRBD1 identical over 8 bases. In germline, CDR1 is SGHDT, CDR2 YYEEEE. Germline trimming cut 4 bases from V and 5 bases from J; bases unmatched to any gene: 5. The CDR3 is 15 residues long. The CDR3 loop is CASSGTGANNSPLHF. DNA for the CDR3: TGTGCCAGCAGCGGGACAGGTGCCAATAATTCACCCCTCCACTTT.

The chain couples TRBV4-2 to TRBJ2-1; TRBD2 matches at 8 bases. This CDR3 comprises 16 residues. V lost 0 bases and J lost 3; bases outside the gene matches: 4. CDR1 and CDR2 (germline): LGHNA, YNFKEQ. CDR3 loop: CASSQDVAGNYNEQFF. CDR3 coding DNA: TGTGCCAGCAGCCAAGACGTAGCGGGGAACTACAATGAGCAGTTCTTC.

Remarks on this clone: Other DNA sequences in this specimen translate into the identical CDR3. The CDR3 reads CASSLLGGNEQFF. The CDR3 DNA is TGTGCCAGCAGCTTACTTGGGGGTAATGAGCAGTTCTTC. This rearrangement joins TRBV7-3 to TRBJ2-1, with D perhaps matching TRBD1 or TRBD2 (5 bases each). The CDR3 extends over 13 amino acids. Trimming removed 2 bases at V and 7 bases at J, with 9 bases between. Per the germline V gene, CDR1 is SGHTA and CDR2 is FQGTGA.

The V call is TRBV5-1, the J call TRBJ1-2; D might be TRBD1 (6 bases). The V end was cut by 0 bases, the J end by 8 bases, with 14 bases between. The CDR3 is made up of 14 amino acids. In germline, CDR1 is SGHRS, CDR2 YFSETQ. As DNA, the CDR3 is TGCGCCAGCAGCTTGGGGGACCGGGGGCAAGGCTACACCTTC. Translated, it gives CASSLGDRGQGYTF. The full variable domain, rest sourced from reference TRBV5-1 and TRBJ1-2, is KAGVTQTPRYLIKTRGQQVTLSCSPISGHRSVSWYQQTPGQGLQFLFEYFSETQRNKGNFPGRFSGRQFSNSRSEMNVSTLELGDSALYLCASSLGDRGQGYTFGSGTRLTVV.